This TCR beta chain was documented in a study of T-cell memory formation after mild COVID-19. Overall study results and limits: There were some responding clones in pre-infection memory, which suggested that cross-reactive memory had joined.

This clonotype was observed a few times. Its specificity is unknown. TCRdb re-called the 5' RACE reads with MiXCR, one entry per CDR3 protein. The repertoire holds hundreds of thousands of distinct CDR3 sequences, with 15% to 20% as singletons. CDR1 is SGHTA, CDR2 FQGNSA, per germline. The CDR3 is 13 residues long. V shed 10 bases and J shed 4 bases, with 15 bases lying between them. The V gene is TRBV7-2, the J gene TRBJ2-3; D is perhaps TRBD2 (6 bases). The sequence derives from a man between 18 and 29 years old who had mild COVID-19 (a few samples of this study predate the infection). Cell type and time point are not known. Sequenced: PBMCs or a T cell subset sorted from them (not recorded which). CDR3 nucleotide sequence: TGTGCCACCTCGGAGGGTTGGGCAGATACGCAGTATTTT. Translation: CATSEGWADTQYF.